This TCR beta chain is from a study of cytomegalovirus exposure and HLA in healthy donors. Study-level findings and limits: Despite most TCR sequences being rare, some public TCRs occurred in many donors.

Per the germline V gene, CDR1 is SGDLS and CDR2 is YYNGEE. The length of the CDR3 is 16 residues. V lost 0 bases, J lost 5 bases, and 9 bases stayed unmatched. Despite likely unrecorded immune exposures, the donors were nominally healthy at the time of sampling. As regards this clone: The target antigen is unknown.

Amplification used 60 Vbeta primers and 13 Jbeta primers. Assay: immunoSEQ multiplex PCR; the TCRdb copy retains only in-frame clones and omits some. The repertoire table contains approximately 120,000 clones. This receptor was identified in a man between 18 and 35 years old in good health and CMV-seronegative. The V call is TRBV9, the J call TRBJ2-7, with 9 bases identical to TRBD2. Sequenced: PBMCs. CDR3 amino acids: CASSVAGTSRPHEQYF. The CDR3 DNA reads as TGTGCCAGCAGCGTAGCGGGGACTAGCCGCCCCCACGAGCAGTACTTC.